This T cell receptor beta chain was captured by sequencing in a study of T cell responses to AZD1222 COVID-19 vaccine. General observations from the study: White British people made up most donors, females outnumbered males, and clonal diversity was possibly underestimated. Spike-specific TCR breadth and depth rose after two AZD1222 doses.

About this clone itself: Its antigen is still unknown.

The assay was immunoSEQ multiplex PCR, and TCRdb's table has in-frame clones only and misses some. There are 70,000 or so clones in the sample; around 90% occur only once, and approximately 25% lies in the top ten. This CDR3 has 18 amino acids. The V segment lost 4 bases and the J segment 6 bases; nucleotides outside the gene matches: 19. Germline values: CDR1 GTSNPN, CDR2 SVGIG (reference sequence). The TCR was taken from an adult in good health. The J gene is TRBJ2-2, the V gene TRBV30; 8 bases line up with TRBD1. The source material was peripheral blood, sampled on day 0 of AZD1222 vaccination. CDR3 in amino acids: CAWKVRGQGGFWSGELFF. In nucleotides, the CDR3 is TGTGCCTGGAAAGTCCGTGGACAGGGAGGTTTTTGGTCCGGGGAGCTGTTTTTT.